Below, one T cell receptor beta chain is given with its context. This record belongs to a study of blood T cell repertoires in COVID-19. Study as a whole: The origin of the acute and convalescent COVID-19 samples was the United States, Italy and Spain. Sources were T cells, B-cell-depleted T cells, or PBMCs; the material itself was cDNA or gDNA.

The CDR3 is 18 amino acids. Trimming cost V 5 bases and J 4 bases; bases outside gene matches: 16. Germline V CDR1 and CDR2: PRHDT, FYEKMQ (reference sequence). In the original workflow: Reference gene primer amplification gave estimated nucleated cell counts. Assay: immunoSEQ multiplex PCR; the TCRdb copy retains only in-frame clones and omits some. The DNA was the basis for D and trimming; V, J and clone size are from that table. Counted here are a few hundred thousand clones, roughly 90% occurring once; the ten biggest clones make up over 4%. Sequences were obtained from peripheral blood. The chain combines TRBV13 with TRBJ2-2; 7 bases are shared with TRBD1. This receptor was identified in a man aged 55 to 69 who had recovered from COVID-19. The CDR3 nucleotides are TGTGCCAGCAGCCCCACCGGGACAGAATTACCCCCCACCGGGGAGCTGTTTTTT. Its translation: CASSPTGTELPPTGELFF.